A single sample gave rise to the 5 T cell receptor beta chains below, sequenced in a study of blood T cell repertoires in COVID-19. TCRdb's copy holds only in-frame clones and misses some; the assay was immunoSEQ multiplex PCR. The sample lists about 6,800 clones; 70% to 90% were seen once. Sample: peripheral blood. The receptors were gathered from a human donor in a cohort sampled during active COVID-19.

V usage is TRBV5-1 and J usage is TRBJ1-1, with 8 bases fitting TRBD1. The CDR3 contains 14 residues. V lost 4 bases, J lost 1 base, and 3 bases stayed unmatched. Germline values: CDR1 SGHRS, CDR2 YFSETQ. The CDR3 DNA reads TGCGCCAGCAGCACGCAGGGGGCGAACACTGAAGCTTTCTTT. Protein sequence: CASSTQGANTEAFF.

The count of this clone is one. This chain links TRBV7-2 with TRBJ2-7; 7 bases are shared with TRBD2. CDR1 is SGHTA and CDR2 is FQGNSA in the germline V gene. There are 15 residues in the CDR3. The junction had 10 bases not matched to a gene; V was cut back by 5 bases and J by 3 bases. CDR3: CASSPLAGPYYEQYF. The CDR3 DNA sequence: TGTGCCAGCAGCCCTTTAGCGGGCCCTTACTACGAGCAGTACTTC.

The rearrangement joins TRBV19 to TRBJ2-2; TRBD1 matches 8 bases. The ends lost 1 base at V and 3 bases at J; junction bases unmatched: 10. The CDR3 covers 18 residues. Germline V gene data show CDR1 as LNHDA and CDR2 as SQIVND (reference sequence). This chain's CDR3 is CASSIVLDGQGYTGELFF. CDR3 in DNA: TGTGCCAGTAGTATAGTGCTCGATGGACAGGGCTACACCGGGGAGCTGTTTTTT.

V is TRBV10-2 and J is TRBJ2-5, with 11 nucleotides matching TRBD2. Germline trimming cut 6 bases from V and 3 bases from J; bases unmatched to any gene: 0. CDR1 and CDR2 from the germline V gene are WSHSY and SAAADI. The CDR3 has 13 residues. CDR3 residues: CASRLAGEETQYF. CDR3 sequence (DNA): TGCGCCAGCAGACTAGCGGGGGAAGAGACCCAGTACTTC.

V is TRBV18 and J is TRBJ1-3; D possibly corresponds to TRBD1 (5 bases). Trimming took 6 bases from V and 8 from J, leaving 17 bases between them. Per germline, CDR1 KGHSH and CDR2 LQKENI. This CDR3 spans 14 amino acids. CDR3 DNA sequence: TGTGCCAGCTCTCCATTGGACACGGGGGACACCATATATTTT. Residues: CASSPLDTGDTIYF.